The 30 T cell receptor beta chains below all came from one sample that was sequenced in a study of patients and donors after allogeneic stem cell transplantation. One entry per CDR3 protein results from TCRdb running MiXCR on the RT-PCR reads. The sample has roughly 41,000 distinct CDR3 sequences, 25% to 35% seen once. The sample was blood, either unsorted or a sorted T cell fraction (not recorded which). Source of these receptors: a human donor who was either an allogeneic HSCT recipient or a stem cell or donor lymphocyte infusion donor (not recorded which). It is not recorded whose cells these are; they may come from a transplant donor.

This chain's CDR3 is CASSQSAGPIRENGYTF. The DNA of the CDR3 is TGTGCCAGCAGCCAATCAGCTGGCCCCATCAGGGAGAATGGCTACACCTTC. The chain joins TRBV4-2 to TRBJ1-2; possible D gene TRBD1, 5 bases. With 2 bases removed from V and 6 bases from J, the gap between germline ends came to 22 bases. The CDR3 runs 17 residues. CDR1 is LGHNA, CDR2 YNFKEQ, per germline.

This clonotype was counted only a few times. The V gene is TRBV10-3, the J gene TRBJ2-7; 7 nucleotides align to TRBD1. The CDR3 contains 15 residues. Looked up from germline, CDR1 is ENHRY and CDR2 is SYGVKD. Trimming cost V 5 bases and J 0 bases; bases outside gene matches: 7. The CDR3 region is CAISFRDSSSYEQYF. CDR3 sequence (DNA): TGTGCCATCAGTTTCCGGGACAGTAGCTCCTACGAGCAGTACTTC.

This clonotype was detected many times. The chain uses TRBV29-1 and TRBJ1-2; D uncertain. The CDR3 has 11 amino acids. V was shortened by 7 bases and J by 6 bases, with 12 bases between the two germline ends. Per germline, CDR1 SQVTM and CDR2 ANQGSEA. CDR3 residues: CSAEGGNGYTF. CDR3 DNA sequence: TGCAGCGCAGAAGGTGGTAATGGCTACACCTTC. Together with reference TRBV29-1 and TRBJ1-2, the CDR3 gives the full variable domain: SAVISQKPSRDICQRGTSLTIQCQVDSQVTMMFWYRQQPGQSLTLIATANQGSEATYESGFVIDKFPISRPNLTFSTLTVSNMSPEDSSIYLCSAEGGNGYTFGSGTRLTVV.

This chain links TRBV20-1 with TRBJ2-1, with 10 bases aligning to TRBD2. This CDR3 is built from 15 residues. Germline-derived CDR1 and CDR2 are DFQATT and SNEGSKA (reference sequence). Trimming took 3 bases from V and 9 from J; bases not matched to a gene: 11. DNA for the CDR3: TGCAGTGCTAGTAGGTGGCTAGCGGGAGTAGGTGAGCAGTTCTTC. This translates into CSASRWLAGVGEQFF.

This rearrangement joins TRBV20-1 to TRBJ2-7, with TRBD1 matching 7 bases. CDR3 size: 14 residues. V lost 6 bases and J lost 4; bases outside the gene matches: 12. In germline, CDR1 is DFQATT, CDR2 SNEGSKA (reference sequence). CDR3 loop: CSAPLDREQYEQYF. DNA of the CDR3: TGCAGTGCGCCCCTCGACAGGGAACAGTACGAGCAGTACTTC.

This clonotype was seen many times. The J gene is TRBJ1-5, the V gene TRBV20-1; D not certain. Deletions cut 7 bases from V and 6 bases from J, with 25 bases between. Germline V lookup: CDR1 DFQATT, CDR2 SNEGSKA (reference sequence). The CDR3 is 16 residues long. This CDR3 is CSVTRVPVGKIQPQHF. Written as DNA, the CDR3 is TGCAGTGTTACTAGGGTCCCGGTGGGAAAGATTCAGCCCCAGCATTTT.

The table lists this clonotype with a few counts. This chain joins TRBV6-6 and TRBJ2-5, with unresolved D. V lost 4 bases and J 1 base, leaving 10 bases between the germline ends. Looked up from germline, CDR1 is MNHNY and CDR2 is SVGAGI (reference sequence). The CDR3 contains 14 residues. CDR3 sequence reads: CASSSRSAQETQYF. CDR3 DNA sequence: TGTGCCAGCAGTTCACGGAGCGCCCAAGAGACCCAGTACTTC.

The rearrangement uses TRBV20-1 and TRBJ2-3; TRBD2 aligns across 7 bases. CDR3 size: 14 residues. V trimming: 6 bases; J trimming: 4 bases; junction bases outside the gene matches: 10. In germline, CDR1 is DFQATT, CDR2 SNEGSKA (reference sequence). The DNA for the CDR3 is TGCAGTGCATTGACTAGCCCCCAGGCAGATACGCAGTATTTT. Its protein product is CSALTSPQADTQYF.

Many counts were recorded for this clonotype. The genes are TRBV28 and TRBJ1-5; possibly TRBD1 for D (6 bases). V shed 2 bases and J shed 3 bases, with 14 bases lying between them. Per the germline V gene, CDR1 is MDHEN and CDR2 is SYDVKM. The CDR3 length is 16 residues. This CDR3 reads CASSLRFGGLNQPQHF. The CDR3 DNA sequence: TGTGCCAGCAGTTTAAGATTCGGGGGGCTCAATCAGCCCCAGCATTTT.

The rearrangement uses TRBV20-1 and TRBJ1-2; D is possibly TRBD1 (6 bases). The CDR3 runs 16 residues. The V gene's germline CDR1 is DFQATT and CDR2 SNEGSKA (reference sequence). Trimming removed 5 bases at V and 4 bases at J, with 23 bases between. CDR3 DNA: TGCAGTGCTTCCAAGGCACGGGACAACTTTATCTATGGCTACACCTTC. Protein sequence: CSASKARDNFIYGYTF.

This clonotype showed up just a few times. The V gene is TRBV28, the J gene TRBJ1-3; D is unclear. The CDR3 is 14 residues long. Germline V gene sequence: CDR1 MDHEN, CDR2 SYDVKM. The V end was cut by 5 bases, the J end by 4 bases, with 12 bases between. In DNA, the CDR3 is TGTGCCAGCAGTAGCCATGGCACCGGAAACACCATATATTTT. Protein: CASSSHGTGNTIYF.

This clonotype was seen a handful of times. The V gene is TRBV6-2 or TRBV6-3, the J gene TRBJ2-7; TRBD2 is a possible D gene (5 bases). V lost 7 bases, J lost 4 bases, and 14 bases lay in between. This CDR3 comprises 13 residues. The V gene's germline CDR1 is MNHEY and CDR2 SVGEGT. The CDR3 DNA follows: TGTGCCAGCAAGTTGAGCGGAAGATACGAGCAGTACTTC. This translates into CASKLSGRYEQYF.

This chain uses TRBV13 with TRBJ2-1; D possibly corresponds to TRBD2 (5 bases). V dropped 5 bases and J dropped 6 bases, with 14 bases sitting between them. Germline CDR1 PRHDT, CDR2 FYEKMQ (reference sequence). This CDR3 has 14 residues. The chain's CDR3 is CASSIERSVNEQFF. For the CDR3, the DNA is TGTGCCAGCAGCATCGAGCGGTCCGTCAATGAGCAGTTCTTC.

Many counts were recorded for this clonotype. The rearrangement joins TRBV2 to TRBJ2-2; TRBD1 might be the D (6 bases). Germline V gene data show CDR1 as SNHLY and CDR2 as FYNNEI. This CDR3 spans 15 amino acids. V was trimmed by 1 base and J by 7 bases, leaving 13 bases between them. CDR3 nucleotide sequence: TGTGCCAGCAGTGAAGGGGCAGGGGCGGTCGGGGAGCTGTTTTTT. The encoded protein is CASSEGAGAVGELFF.

This clonotype was detected a few times. V gene TRBV7-2 combines with J gene TRBJ2-5, with 8 nucleotides matching TRBD2. This CDR3 is built from 14 residues. The V and J ends lost 4 bases and 7 bases, in that order; junction bases with no gene match: 8. CDR1 SGHTA and CDR2 FQGNSA come from the germline V gene. The CDR3, as DNA: TGTGCCAGCAGCTCGGGAGGGCCACTGACGACCCAGTACTTC. This translates into CASSSGGPLTTQYF.

The gene calls are TRBV9 and TRBJ2-3, with 11 bases fitting TRBD1. The CDR3 is 19 amino acids. Germline CDR1 reads SGDLS; CDR2 reads YYNGEE. V shed 4 bases, J shed 0 bases, and the junction held 13 bases outside the gene matches. The CDR3 region has the DNA TGTGCCAGCAGCACTCAGTGGACAGGGGGCACTACTAGCACAGATACGCAGTATTTT. Protein product: CASSTQWTGGTTSTDTQYF.

This chain joins TRBV29-1 and TRBJ1-3; maybe TRBD1 (5 bases). Trimming took off 3 bases at V and 2 bases at J, with 8 bases between the two ends. From germline, CDR1 is SQVTM and CDR2 ANQGSEA. The CDR3 consists of 13 residues. CDR3 nucleotide sequence: TGCAGCGTTGATAAACAGGCTGGAAACACCATATATTTT. Translating it yields CSVDKQAGNTIYF.

The chain combines TRBV4-2 with TRBJ1-4; TRBD1 matches at 12 bases. V gave up 3 bases and J gave up 8 bases; unmatched junction bases: 4. CDR3 length: 15 residues. Germline CDR1 is LGHNA and CDR2 is YNFKEQ. For the CDR3, the DNA is TGTGCCAGCAGCCATCTCGGGACAGGGGGCGAAAAACTGTTTTTT. It codes for CASSHLGTGGEKLFF.

The chain recombines TRBV2 with TRBJ2-1; maybe TRBD1 (5 bases). CDR1 SNHLY and CDR2 FYNNEI come from the germline V gene. The V end lost 3 bases, the J end lost 5 bases, and 17 bases lay between the germline ends. The CDR3 sequence is 16 residues long. The CDR3 sequence: CASSDYDRGSNNEQFF. CDR3 DNA sequence: TGTGCCAGCAGTGACTACGACAGAGGCTCGAACAATGAGCAGTTCTTC. Complete variable domain (other parts from reference TRBV2 and TRBJ2-1): EPEVTQTPSHQVTQMGQEVILRCVPISNHLYFYWYRQILGQKVEFLVSFYNNEISEKSEIFDDQFSVERPDGSNFTLKIRSTKLEDSAMYFCASSDYDRGSNNEQFFGPGTRLTVL.

This clonotype was detected a few times. This chain uses TRBV27 with TRBJ2-5; tentative D call: TRBD1 (5 bases). Trimming took off 7 bases at V and 8 bases at J, with 23 bases between the two ends. This CDR3 region has 15 residues. Germline V gene sequence: CDR1 MNHEY, CDR2 SMNVEV (reference sequence). In nucleotides, the CDR3 is TGTGCCAGCACCGCTAAGGATGGGGCAAGGTTAACCCAGTACTTC. Protein sequence: CASTAKDGARLTQYF.

Only one count was recorded for this clonotype. The chain uses TRBV5-1 and TRBJ2-7; 8 bases map to TRBD2. The CDR3 is made up of 14 amino acids. V lost 3 bases, J lost 5 bases, and 7 bases stayed unmatched. The germline V gene encodes CDR1 SGHRS and CDR2 YFSETQ. CDR3 sequence: CASSSPGLVHEQYF. The CDR3 coding sequence is TGCGCCAGCAGCTCGCCGGGACTAGTCCACGAGCAGTACTTC. The whole variable domain, remainder taken from reference TRBV5-1 and TRBJ2-7, is KAGVTQTPRYLIKTRGQQVTLSCSPISGHRSVSWYQQTPGQGLQFLFEYFSETQRNKGNFPGRFSGRQFSNSRSEMNVSTLELGDSALYLCASSSPGLVHEQYFGPGTRLTVT.

The chain uses TRBV6-5 and TRBJ1-1; D gene uncertain. Germline CDR1 MNHEY, CDR2 SVGAGI. The ends were cut back, 7 bases at V and 1 base at J, with 10 bases in the middle. The CDR3 has 13 residues. The DNA for the CDR3 is TGTGCCAGCAAAAGACTCAGGAACACTGAAGCTTTCTTT. This gives the protein CASKRLRNTEAFF.

The V and J genes are TRBV6-5 and TRBJ1-1; TRBD1 might be the D (5 bases). This CDR3 is 15 amino acids long. V shed 6 bases and J shed 5 bases, with 19 bases lying between them. CDR1 MNHEY and CDR2 SVGAGI come from the germline V gene. CDR3 DNA: TGTGCCAGCAGACTCGGGTGGGGGGTTAGGACTGAAGCTTTCTTT. Encoded protein: CASRLGWGVRTEAFF.

There are a few counts of this clonotype. The chain combines TRBV29-1 with TRBJ1-1, with unresolved D. This CDR3 region has 12 residues. With 4 bases removed from V and 2 bases from J, the gap between germline ends came to 8 bases. Germline lookup yields CDR1 SQVTM and CDR2 ANQGSEA. CDR3 bases: TGCAGCGTTGTAGGCATTAACACTGAAGCTTTCTTT. This translates into CSVVGINTEAFF.

The gene calls are TRBV29-1 and TRBJ2-7; D is uncertain. Between the trimmed V and J ends, which lost 4 bases and 7 bases, there was a span of 11 bases. Germline V gene data show CDR1 as SQVTM and CDR2 as ANQGSEA. The CDR3 totals 11 residues. In DNA, the CDR3 is TGCAGCGTTGGCTCGTCTAGGGAGCAGTACTTC. Protein sequence: CSVGSSREQYF.

This clonotype has a handful of counts. The V call is TRBV7-9, the J call TRBJ1-6; D is perhaps TRBD1 (6 bases). V was shortened by 5 bases and J by 8 bases, with 13 bases between the two germline ends. The germline V gene has CDR1 SEHNR and CDR2 FQNEAQ (reference sequence). The CDR3 contains 14 residues. The CDR3 DNA reads TGTGCCAGCAGCGCCCGGGACAAACATTCACCCCTCCACTTT. It translates to CASSARDKHSPLHF.

The V gene is TRBV6-2 or TRBV6-3, the J gene TRBJ2-1; D may be TRBD1 (5 bases). This CDR3 is built from 15 residues. Trimming took off 0 bases at V and 6 bases at J, with 12 bases between the two ends. Germline V gene data show CDR1 as MNHEY and CDR2 as SVGEGT. CDR3 protein: CASSYSKGPSNEQFF. The CDR3 coding sequence is TGTGCCAGCAGTTACTCAAAGGGGCCCTCCAATGAGCAGTTCTTC.

This clonotype appeared a few times. The chain couples TRBV4-1 to TRBJ2-5; D not resolved. V gave up 0 bases and J gave up 4 bases, with 9 bases separating them. CDR3 length: 14 amino acids. Germline CDR1 is MGHRA and CDR2 is YSYEKL. Written as DNA, the CDR3 is TGCGCCAGCAGCCAAGAAGGAAGGGTAGAGACCCAGTACTTC. It translates to CASSQEGRVETQYF.

As for this clonotype: Relative to the germline gene, one junction end is altered; a read error may explain this. This chain uses TRBV20-1 with TRBJ2-1; unclear D gene. CDR1 and CDR2 (germline): DFQATT, SNEGSKA (reference sequence). The CDR3 runs to 15 residues. The CDR3 coding sequence is TGCAGTGCTAGAGAGATTAGACGCTCCTACAATGAGCGGTTCTTC. This sequence encodes CSAREIRRSYNERFF.

The chain uses TRBV27 and TRBJ2-7; 15 positions match TRBD2. Germline assignment: CDR1 MNHEY and CDR2 SMNVEV (reference sequence). Trimming removed 1 base from V and 3 bases from J; junction bases left unmatched: 13. The CDR3 totals 20 residues. CDR3 DNA sequence: TGTGCCAGCAGTTTATGGAGCGGGACTAGCGGGAGGATGACGCTCTACGAGCAGTACTTC. This sequence encodes CASSLWSGTSGRMTLYEQYF.